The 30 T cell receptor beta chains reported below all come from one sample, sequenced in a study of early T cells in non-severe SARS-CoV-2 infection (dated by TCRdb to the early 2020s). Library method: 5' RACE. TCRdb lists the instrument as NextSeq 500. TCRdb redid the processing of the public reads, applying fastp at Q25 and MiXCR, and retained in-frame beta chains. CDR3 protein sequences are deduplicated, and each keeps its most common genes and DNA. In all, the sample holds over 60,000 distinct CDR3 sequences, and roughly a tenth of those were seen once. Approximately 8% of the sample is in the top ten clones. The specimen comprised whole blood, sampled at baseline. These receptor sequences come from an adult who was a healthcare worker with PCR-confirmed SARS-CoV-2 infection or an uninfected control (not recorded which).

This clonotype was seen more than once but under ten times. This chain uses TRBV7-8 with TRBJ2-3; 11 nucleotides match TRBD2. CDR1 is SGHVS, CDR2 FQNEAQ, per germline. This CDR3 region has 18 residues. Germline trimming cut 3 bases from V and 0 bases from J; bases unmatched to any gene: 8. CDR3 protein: CASSFPLAGGLSTDTQYF. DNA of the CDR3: TGTGCCAGCAGCTTCCCGCTAGCGGGGGGACTAAGCACAGATACGCAGTATTTT. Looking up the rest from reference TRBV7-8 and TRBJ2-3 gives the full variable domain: GAGVSQSPRYKVAKRGQDVALRCDPISGHVSLFWYQQALGQGPEFLTYFQNEAQLDKSGLPSDRFFAERPEGSVSTLKIQRTQQEDSAVYLCASSFPLAGGLSTDTQYFGPGTRLTVL.

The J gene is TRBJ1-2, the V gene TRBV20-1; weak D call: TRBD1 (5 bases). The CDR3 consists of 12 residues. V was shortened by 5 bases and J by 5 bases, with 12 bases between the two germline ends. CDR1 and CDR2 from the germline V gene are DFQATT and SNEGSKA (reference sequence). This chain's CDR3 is CSALRQRYGYTF. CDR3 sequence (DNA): TGCAGTGCTCTACGACAGCGTTATGGCTACACCTTC.

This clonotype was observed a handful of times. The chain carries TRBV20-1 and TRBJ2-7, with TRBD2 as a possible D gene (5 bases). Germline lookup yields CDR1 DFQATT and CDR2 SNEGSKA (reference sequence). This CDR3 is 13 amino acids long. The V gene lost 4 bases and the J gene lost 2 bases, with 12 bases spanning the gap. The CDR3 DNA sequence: TGCAGTGCTAATCCCCTAGCTCCCTACGAGCAGTACTTC. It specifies CSANPLAPYEQYF.

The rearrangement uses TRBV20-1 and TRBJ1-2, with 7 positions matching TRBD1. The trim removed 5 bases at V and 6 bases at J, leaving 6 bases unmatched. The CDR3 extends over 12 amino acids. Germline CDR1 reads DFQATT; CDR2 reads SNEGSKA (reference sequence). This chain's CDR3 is CSADDRVHGYTF. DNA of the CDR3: TGCAGTGCTGACGACAGGGTCCATGGCTACACCTTC.

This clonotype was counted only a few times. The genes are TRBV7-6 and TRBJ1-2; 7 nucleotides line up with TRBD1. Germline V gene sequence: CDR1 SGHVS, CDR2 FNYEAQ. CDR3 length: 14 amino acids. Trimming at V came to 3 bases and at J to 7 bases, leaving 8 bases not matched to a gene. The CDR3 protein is CASSLGPGGTGYTF. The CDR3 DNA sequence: TGTGCCAGCAGCTTGGGACCAGGGGGTACTGGCTACACCTTC.

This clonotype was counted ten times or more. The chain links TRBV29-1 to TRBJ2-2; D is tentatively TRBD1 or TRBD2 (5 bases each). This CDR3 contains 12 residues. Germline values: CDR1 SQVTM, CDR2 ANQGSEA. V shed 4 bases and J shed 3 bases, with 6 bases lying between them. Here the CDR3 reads CSVGGYTGELFF. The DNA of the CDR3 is TGCAGCGTTGGGGGGTACACCGGGGAGCTGTTTTTT.

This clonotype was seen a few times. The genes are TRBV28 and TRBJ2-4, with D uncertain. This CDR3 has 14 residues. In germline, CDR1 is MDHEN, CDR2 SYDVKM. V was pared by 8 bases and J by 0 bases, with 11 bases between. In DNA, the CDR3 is TGTGCCAGCGAGCTACGACTAGCCAAAAACATTCAGTACTTC. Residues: CASELRLAKNIQYF.

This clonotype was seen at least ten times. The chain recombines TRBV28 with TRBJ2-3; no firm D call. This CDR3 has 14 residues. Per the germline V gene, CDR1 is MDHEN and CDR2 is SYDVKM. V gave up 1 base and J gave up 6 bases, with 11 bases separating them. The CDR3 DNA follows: TGTGCCAGCAGTTTATTCCCGCAACGGGATACGCAGTATTTT. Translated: CASSLFPQRDTQYF.

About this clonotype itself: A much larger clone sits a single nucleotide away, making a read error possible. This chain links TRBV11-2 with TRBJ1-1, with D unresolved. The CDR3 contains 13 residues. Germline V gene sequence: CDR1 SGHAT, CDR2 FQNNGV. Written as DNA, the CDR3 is TGTGCCAGCGGCTTTGGGATGAACACTGAAGTTTTCTTT. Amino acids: CASGFGMNTEVFF.

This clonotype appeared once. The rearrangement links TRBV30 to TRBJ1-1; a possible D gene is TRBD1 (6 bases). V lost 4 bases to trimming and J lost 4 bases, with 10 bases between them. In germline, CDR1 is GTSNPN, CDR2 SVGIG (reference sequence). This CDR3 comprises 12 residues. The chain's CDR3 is CAWNREATEAFF. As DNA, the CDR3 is TGTGCCTGGAACAGGGAGGCCACTGAAGCTTTCTTT.

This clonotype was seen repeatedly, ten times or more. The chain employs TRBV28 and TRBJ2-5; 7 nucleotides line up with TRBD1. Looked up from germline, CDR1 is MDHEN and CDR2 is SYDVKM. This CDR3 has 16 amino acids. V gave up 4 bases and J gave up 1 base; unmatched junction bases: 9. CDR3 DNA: TGTGCCAGCAGTTCGAACCCTAACAGGGGCCAAGAGACCCAGTACTTC. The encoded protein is CASSSNPNRGQETQYF. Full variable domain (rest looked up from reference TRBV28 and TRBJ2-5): DVKVTQSSRYLVKRTGEKVFLECVQDMDHENMFWYRQDPGLGLRLIYFSYDVKMKEKGDIPEGYSVSREKKERFSLILESASTNQTSMYLCASSSNPNRGQETQYFGPGTRLLVL.

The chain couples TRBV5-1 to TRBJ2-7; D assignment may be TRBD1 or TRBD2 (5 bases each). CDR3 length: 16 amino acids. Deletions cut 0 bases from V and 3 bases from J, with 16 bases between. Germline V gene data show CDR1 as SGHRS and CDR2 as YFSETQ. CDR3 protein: CASSLAYGTGIYEQYF. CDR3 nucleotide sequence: TGCGCCAGCAGCTTGGCGTATGGGACGGGGATCTACGAGCAGTACTTC.

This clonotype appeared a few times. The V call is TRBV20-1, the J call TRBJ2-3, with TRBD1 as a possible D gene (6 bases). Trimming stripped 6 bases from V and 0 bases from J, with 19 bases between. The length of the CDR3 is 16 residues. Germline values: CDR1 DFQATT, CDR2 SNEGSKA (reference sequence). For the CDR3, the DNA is TGCAGTGCCCTTAATAGGGGCACAGGGAGCACAGATACGCAGTATTTT. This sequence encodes CSALNRGTGSTDTQYF.

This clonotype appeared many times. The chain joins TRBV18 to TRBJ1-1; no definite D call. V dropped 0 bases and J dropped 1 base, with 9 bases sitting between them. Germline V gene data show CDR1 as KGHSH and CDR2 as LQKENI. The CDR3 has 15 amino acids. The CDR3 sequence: CASSPPVSKNTEAFF. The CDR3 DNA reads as TGTGCCAGCTCACCACCGGTCAGTAAGAACACTGAAGCTTTCTTT. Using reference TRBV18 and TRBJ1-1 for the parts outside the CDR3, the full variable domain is NAGVMQNPRHLVRRRGQEARLRCSPMKGHSHVYWYRQLPEEGLKFMVYLQKENIIDESGMPKERFSAEFPKEGPSILRIQQVVRGDSAAYFCASSPPVSKNTEAFFGQGTRLTVV.

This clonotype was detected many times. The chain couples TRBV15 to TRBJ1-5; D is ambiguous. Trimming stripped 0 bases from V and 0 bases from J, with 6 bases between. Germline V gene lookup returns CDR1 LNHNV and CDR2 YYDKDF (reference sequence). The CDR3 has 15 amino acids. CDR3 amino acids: CATSRDPLSNQPQHF. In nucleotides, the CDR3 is TGTGCCACCAGCAGAGACCCTCTTAGCAATCAGCCCCAGCATTTT.

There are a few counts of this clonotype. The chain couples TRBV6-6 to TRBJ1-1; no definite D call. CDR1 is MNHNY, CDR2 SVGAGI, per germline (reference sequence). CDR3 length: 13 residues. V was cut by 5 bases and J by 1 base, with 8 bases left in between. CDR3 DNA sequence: TGTGCCAGCAGTACGGCGCCGAACACTGAAGCTTTCTTT. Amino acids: CASSTAPNTEAFF.

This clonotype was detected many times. CDR3 protein: CASSQTSTAGAGNTIYF. In DNA form, the CDR3 reads TGCGCCAGCAGCCAAACATCTACCGCAGGGGCTGGAAACACCATATATTTT. The V call is TRBV4-1, the J call TRBJ1-3; TRBD1 might be the D (6 bases). This CDR3 has 17 residues. Trimming shortened V by 2 bases and J by 2 bases, and 16 bases separated the two germline ends. In germline, CDR1 is MGHRA, CDR2 YSYEKL.

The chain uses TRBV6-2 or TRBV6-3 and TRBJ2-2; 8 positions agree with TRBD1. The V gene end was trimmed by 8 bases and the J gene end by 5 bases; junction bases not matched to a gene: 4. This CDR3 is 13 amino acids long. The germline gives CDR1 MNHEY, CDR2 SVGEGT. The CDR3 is CASSRQGTGELFF. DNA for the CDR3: TGTGCCAGCTCACGACAGGGGACCGGGGAGCTGTTTTTT.

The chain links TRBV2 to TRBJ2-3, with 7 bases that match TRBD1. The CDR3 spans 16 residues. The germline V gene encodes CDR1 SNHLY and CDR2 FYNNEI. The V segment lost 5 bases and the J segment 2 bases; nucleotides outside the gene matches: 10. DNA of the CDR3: TGTGCCAGCAGTTCCCCCGGGACAGTACTCACAGATACGCAGTATTTT. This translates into CASSSPGTVLTDTQYF.

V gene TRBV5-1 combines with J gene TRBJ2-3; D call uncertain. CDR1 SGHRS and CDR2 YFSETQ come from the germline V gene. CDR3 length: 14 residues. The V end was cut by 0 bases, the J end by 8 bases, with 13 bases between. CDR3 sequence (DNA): TGCGCCAGCAGCTTGGAGGGCGGAGCAGGTACGCAGTATTTT. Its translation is CASSLEGGAGTQYF.

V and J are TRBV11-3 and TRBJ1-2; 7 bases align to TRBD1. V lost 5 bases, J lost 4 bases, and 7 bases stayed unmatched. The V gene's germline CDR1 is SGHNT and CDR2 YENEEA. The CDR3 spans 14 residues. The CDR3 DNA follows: TGTGCCAGCAGCGAAGGACAGGTGGCCTATGGCTACACCTTC. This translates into CASSEGQVAYGYTF.

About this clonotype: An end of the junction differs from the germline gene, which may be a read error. DNA of the CDR3: TGTGCCAGCAGTTTAAGCGACTATCAGCCCCCGCATTTT. Translated, it gives CASSLSDYQPPHF. J is TRBJ1-5 and V is TRBV12-3 or TRBV12-4; D unresolved. This CDR3 region has 13 residues.

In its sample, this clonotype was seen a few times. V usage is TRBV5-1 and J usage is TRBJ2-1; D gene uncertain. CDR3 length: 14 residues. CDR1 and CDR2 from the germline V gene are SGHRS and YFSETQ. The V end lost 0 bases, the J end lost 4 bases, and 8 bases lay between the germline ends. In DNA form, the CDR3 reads TGCGCCAGCAGCTTGGCCGCGGAATACAATGAGCAGTTCTTC. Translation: CASSLAAEYNEQFF.

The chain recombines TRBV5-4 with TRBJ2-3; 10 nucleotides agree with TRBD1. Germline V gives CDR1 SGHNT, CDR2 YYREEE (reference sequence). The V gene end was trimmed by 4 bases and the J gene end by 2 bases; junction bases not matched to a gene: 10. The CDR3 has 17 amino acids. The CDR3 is CASSLGTGDYTTDTQYF. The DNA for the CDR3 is TGTGCCAGCAGCCTCGGGACAGGGGACTATACCACAGATACGCAGTATTTT.

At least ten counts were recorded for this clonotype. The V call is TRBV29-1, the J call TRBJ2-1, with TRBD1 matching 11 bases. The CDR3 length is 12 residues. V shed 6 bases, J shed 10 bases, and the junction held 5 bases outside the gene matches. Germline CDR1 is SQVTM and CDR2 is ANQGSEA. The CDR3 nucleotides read TGCAGCGTCGGACAGGGGGCAGGGGAGCAGTTCTTC. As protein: CSVGQGAGEQFF.

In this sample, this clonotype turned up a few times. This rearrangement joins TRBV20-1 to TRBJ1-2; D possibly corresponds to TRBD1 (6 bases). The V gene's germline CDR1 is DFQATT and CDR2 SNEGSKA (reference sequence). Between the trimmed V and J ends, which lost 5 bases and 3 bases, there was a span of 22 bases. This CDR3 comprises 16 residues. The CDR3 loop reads CSAGGGKGQGDYGYTF. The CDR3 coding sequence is TGCAGTGCTGGAGGGGGAAAAGGTCAGGGCGACTATGGCTACACCTTC.

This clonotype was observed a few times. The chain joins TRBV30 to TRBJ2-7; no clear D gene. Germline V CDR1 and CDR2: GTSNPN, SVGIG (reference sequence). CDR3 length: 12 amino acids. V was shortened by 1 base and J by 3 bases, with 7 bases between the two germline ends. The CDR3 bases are TGTGCCTGGAGTGGTGATAACTACGAGCAGTACTTC. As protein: CAWSGDNYEQYF.

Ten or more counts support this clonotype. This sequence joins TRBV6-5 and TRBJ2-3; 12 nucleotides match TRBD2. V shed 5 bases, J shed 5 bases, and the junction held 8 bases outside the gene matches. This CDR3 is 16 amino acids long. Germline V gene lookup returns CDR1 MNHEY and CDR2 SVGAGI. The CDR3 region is CASSRSSGGARDTQYF. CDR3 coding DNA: TGTGCCAGCAGTAGGTCTAGCGGGGGGGCCCGAGATACGCAGTATTTT.

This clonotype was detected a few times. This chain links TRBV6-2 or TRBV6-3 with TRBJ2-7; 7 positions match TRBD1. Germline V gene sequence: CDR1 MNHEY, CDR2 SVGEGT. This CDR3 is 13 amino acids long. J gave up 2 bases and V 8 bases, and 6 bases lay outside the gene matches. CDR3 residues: CASVRDSPYEQYF. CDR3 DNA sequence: TGTGCCAGCGTACGGGACAGCCCCTACGAGCAGTACTTC.

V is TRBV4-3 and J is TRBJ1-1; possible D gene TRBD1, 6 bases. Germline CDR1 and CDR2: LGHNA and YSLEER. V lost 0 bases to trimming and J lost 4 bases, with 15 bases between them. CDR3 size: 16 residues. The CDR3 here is CASSQDWTVGGTEAFF. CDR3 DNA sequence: TGCGCCAGCAGCCAAGATTGGACAGTCGGGGGCACTGAAGCTTTCTTT.